The source of this T cell receptor beta chain is a study of T cell repertoires in cytomegalovirus infection. Study summary: It was the public TCR beta signatures that indicated both CMV infection and matching HLA type.

Whole-study findings and limits: Clonotype analysis showed dominance of the ex vivo response by HLA-C-restricted CMV-specific TCR beta clonotypes. Summed public TCR beta family frequency identified CMV carriers bearing the relevant HLA.

TCRdb analysed the reads with MiXCR anew, one entry per CDR3 protein. Here the sample spans about 130,000 distinct CDR3 sequences, 20% to 30% being singletons. This clonotype was seen more than once but under ten times. What it binds is not known. The sample comprised PBMCs, sequenced either directly or after in vitro stimulation (not recorded which). The receptor was isolated from a human donor in good health (CMV status not recorded). Some clones in this sample may be carry-over from other donors' samples.

In DNA, the CDR3 is TGTGCCAGCAGCGCCGTGACAGATAACACCGGGGAGCTGTTTTTT. Translating gives CASSAVTDNTGELFF. This rearrangement joins TRBV7-9 to TRBJ2-2, with a weak D call TRBD1 (5 bases). V was pared by 5 bases and J by 2 bases, with 12 bases between. CDR1 is SEHNR, CDR2 FQNEAQ, per germline (reference sequence). The CDR3 spans 15 residues.